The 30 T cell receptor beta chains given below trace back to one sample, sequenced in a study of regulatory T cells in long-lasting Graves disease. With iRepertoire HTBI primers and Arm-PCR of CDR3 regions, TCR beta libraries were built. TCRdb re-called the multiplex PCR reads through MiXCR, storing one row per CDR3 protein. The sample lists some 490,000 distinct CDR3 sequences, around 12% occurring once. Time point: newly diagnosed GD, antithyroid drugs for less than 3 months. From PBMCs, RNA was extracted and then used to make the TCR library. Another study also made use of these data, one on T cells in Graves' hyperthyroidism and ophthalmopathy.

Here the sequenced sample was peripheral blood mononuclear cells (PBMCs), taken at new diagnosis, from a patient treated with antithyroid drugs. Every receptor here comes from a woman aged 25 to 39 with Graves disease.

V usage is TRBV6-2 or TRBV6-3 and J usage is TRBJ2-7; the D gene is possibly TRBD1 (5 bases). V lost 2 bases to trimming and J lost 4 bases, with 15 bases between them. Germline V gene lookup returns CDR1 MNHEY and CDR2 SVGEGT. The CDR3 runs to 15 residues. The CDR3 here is CASSYVGGATYEQYF. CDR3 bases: TGTGCCAGCAGTTACGTCGGTGGGGCAACTTACGAGCAGTACTTC.

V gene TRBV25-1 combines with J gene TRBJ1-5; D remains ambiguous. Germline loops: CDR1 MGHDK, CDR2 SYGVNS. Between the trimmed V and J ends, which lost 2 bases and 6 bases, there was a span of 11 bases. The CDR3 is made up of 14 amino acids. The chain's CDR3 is CASSEPFESQPQHF. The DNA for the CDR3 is TGTGCCAGCAGTGAACCCTTTGAGTCTCAGCCCCAGCATTTT.

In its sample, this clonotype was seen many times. DNA of the CDR3: TGTGCCAGCAGCCCACAGACTAGGATTGATGAGCAGTTCTTC. Encoded protein: CASSPQTRIDEQFF. The chain carries TRBV4-2 and TRBJ2-1, with D perhaps TRBD2 (6 bases). The CDR3 sequence is 14 residues long. CDR1 and CDR2 (germline): LGHNA, YNFKEQ. The V and J ends lost 4 bases and 8 bases respectively, with 15 bases between them.

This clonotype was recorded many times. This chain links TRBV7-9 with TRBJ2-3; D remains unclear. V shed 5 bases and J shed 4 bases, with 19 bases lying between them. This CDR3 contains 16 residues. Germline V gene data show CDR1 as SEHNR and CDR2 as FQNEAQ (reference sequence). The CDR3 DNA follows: TGTGCCAGCAGCAAGTACTTTTGGGGTACCGCAGATACGCAGTATTTT. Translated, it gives CASSKYFWGTADTQYF.

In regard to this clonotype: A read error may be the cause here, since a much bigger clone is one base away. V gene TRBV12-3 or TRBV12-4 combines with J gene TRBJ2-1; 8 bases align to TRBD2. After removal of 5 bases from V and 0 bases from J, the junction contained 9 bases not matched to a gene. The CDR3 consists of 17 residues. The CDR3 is CASSLQRERASYNEQFF. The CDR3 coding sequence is TGTGCCAGCAGTCTACAGCGGGAGAGGGCCTCCTACAATGAGCAGTTCTTC.

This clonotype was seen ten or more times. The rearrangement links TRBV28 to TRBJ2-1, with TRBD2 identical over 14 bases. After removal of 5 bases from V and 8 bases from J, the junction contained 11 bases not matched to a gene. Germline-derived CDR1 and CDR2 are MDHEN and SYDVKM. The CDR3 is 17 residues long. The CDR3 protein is CASSQRPGTSGRYEQFF. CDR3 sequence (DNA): TGTGCCAGCAGTCAACGCCCCGGGACTAGCGGGAGATATGAGCAGTTCTTC.

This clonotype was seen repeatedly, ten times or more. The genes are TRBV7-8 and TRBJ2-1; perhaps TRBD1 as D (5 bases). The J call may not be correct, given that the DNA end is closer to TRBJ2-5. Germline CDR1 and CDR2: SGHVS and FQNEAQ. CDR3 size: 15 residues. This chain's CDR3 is CASSHVRTYQETQYF. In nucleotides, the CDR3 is TGTGCCAGCAGCCACGTCCGGACATATCAAGAGACCCAGTACTTC.

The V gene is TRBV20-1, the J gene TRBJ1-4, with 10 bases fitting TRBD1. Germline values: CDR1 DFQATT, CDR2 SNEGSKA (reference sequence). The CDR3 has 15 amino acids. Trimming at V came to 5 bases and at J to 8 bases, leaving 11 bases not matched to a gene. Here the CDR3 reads CSAVDTGTGDEKLFF. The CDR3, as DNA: TGCAGTGCTGTCGATACCGGGACAGGGGACGAAAAACTGTTTTTT.

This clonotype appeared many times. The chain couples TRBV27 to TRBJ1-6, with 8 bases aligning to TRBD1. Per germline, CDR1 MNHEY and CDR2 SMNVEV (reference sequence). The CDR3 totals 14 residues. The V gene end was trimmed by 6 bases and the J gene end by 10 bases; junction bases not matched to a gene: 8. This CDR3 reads CASSLRGRGSPLHF. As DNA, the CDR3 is TGTGCCAGCAGCCTCAGGGGGCGAGGGTCACCCCTCCACTTT.

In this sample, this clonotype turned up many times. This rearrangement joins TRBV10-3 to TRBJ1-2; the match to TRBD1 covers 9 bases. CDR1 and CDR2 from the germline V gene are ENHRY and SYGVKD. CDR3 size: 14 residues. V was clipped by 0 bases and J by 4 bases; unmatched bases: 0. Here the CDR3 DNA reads TGTGCCATCAGTGAGTCACAGGGGGCCTATGGCTACACCTTC. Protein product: CAISESQGAYGYTF.

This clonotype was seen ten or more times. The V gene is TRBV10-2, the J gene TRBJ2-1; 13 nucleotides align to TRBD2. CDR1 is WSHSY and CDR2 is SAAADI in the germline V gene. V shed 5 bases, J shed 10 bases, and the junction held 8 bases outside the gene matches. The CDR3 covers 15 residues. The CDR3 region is CASSKLAGGPWEQFF. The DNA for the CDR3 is TGCGCCAGCAGTAAACTAGCGGGAGGGCCGTGGGAGCAGTTCTTC.

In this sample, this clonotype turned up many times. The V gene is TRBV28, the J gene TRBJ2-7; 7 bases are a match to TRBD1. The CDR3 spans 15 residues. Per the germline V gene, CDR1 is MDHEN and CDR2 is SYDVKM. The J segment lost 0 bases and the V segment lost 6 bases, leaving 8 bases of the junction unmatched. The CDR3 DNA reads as TGTGCCAGCAGCCCCATCGGACAGGACTCCTACGAGCAGTACTTC. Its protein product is CASSPIGQDSYEQYF.

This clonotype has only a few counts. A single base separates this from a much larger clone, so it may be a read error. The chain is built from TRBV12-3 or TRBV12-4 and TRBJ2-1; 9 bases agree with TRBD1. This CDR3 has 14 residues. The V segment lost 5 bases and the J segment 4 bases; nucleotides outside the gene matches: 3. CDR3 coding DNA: TGTGCCAGCAGTAGGGGACAGGGTTACAATGAGCAGTTCTTC. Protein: CASSRGQGYNEQFF.

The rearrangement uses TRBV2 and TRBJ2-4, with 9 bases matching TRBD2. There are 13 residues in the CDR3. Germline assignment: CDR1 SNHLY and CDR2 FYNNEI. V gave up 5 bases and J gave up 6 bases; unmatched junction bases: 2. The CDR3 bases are TGTGCCAGCAGTTCAGCGGGGGGAAACATTCAGTACTTC. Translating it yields CASSSAGGNIQYF. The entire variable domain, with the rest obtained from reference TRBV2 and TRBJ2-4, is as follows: EPEVTQTPSHQVTQMGQEVILRCVPISNHLYFYWYRQILGQKVEFLVSFYNNEISEKSEIFDDQFSVERPDGSNFTLKIRSTKLEDSAMYFCASSSAGGNIQYFGAGTRLSVL.

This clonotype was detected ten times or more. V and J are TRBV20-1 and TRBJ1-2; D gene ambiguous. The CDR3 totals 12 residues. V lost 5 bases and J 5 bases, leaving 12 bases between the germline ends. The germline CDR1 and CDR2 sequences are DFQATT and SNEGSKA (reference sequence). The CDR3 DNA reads TGCAGTGCTTCACCGGCCTTTTATGGCTACACCTTC. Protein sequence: CSASPAFYGYTF.

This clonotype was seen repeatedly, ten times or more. CDR3 amino acids: CASSLGGVFVGRAENIQYF. The CDR3, as DNA: TGTGCCAGCAGTTTAGGGGGGGTTTTCGTCGGGAGGGCCGAGAACATTCAGTACTTC. The chain employs TRBV6-5 and TRBJ2-4, with TRBD2 matching over 8 bases. Germline lookup yields CDR1 MNHEY and CDR2 SVGAGI. CDR3 length: 19 residues. Trimming took 4 bases from V and 7 from J; bases not matched to a gene: 21.

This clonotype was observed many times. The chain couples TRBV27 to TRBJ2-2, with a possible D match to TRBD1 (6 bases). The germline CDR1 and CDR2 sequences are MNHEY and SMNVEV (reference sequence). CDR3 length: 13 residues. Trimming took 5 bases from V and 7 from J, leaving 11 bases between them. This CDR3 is CASSDTGIGELFF. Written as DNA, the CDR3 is TGTGCCAGCAGTGATACAGGGATCGGGGAGCTGTTTTTT.

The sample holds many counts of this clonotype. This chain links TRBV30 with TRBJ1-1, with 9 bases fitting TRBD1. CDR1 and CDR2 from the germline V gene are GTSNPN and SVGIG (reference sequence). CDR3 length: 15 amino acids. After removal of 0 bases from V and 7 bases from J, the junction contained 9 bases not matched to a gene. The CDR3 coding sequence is TGTGCCTGGAGTGTATGGGGGACAGGGTCCCTTGAAGCTTTCTTT. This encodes CAWSVWGTGSLEAFF.

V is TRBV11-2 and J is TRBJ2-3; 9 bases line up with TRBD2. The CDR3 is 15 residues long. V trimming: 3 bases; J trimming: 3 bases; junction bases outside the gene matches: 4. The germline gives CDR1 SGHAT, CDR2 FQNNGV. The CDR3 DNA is TGTGCCAGCAGCTTCACTAGCGGGCTTACAGATACGCAGTATTTT. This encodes CASSFTSGLTDTQYF.

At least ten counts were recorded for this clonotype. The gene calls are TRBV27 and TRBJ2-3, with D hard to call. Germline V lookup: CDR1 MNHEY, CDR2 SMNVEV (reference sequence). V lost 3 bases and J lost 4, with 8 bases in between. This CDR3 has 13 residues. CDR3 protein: CASSFKSPDTQYF. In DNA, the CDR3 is TGTGCCAGCAGTTTCAAATCACCAGATACGCAGTATTTT.

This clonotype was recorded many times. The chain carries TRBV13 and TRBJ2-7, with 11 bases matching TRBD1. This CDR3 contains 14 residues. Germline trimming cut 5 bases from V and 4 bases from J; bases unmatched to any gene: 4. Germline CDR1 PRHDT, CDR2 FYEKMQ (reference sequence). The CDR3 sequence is CASSRDRGIYEQYF. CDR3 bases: TGTGCCAGCAGCCGGGACAGGGGGATATACGAGCAGTACTTC. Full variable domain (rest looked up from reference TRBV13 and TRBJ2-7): AAGVIQSPRHLIKEKRETATLKCYPIPRHDTVYWYQQGPGQDPQFLISFYEKMQSDKGSIPDRFSAQQFSDYHSELNMSSLELGDSALYFCASSRDRGIYEQYFGPGTRLTVT.

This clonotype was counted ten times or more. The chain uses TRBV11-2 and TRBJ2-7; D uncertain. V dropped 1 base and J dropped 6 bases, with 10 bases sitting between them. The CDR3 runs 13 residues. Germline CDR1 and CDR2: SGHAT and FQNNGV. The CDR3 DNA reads TGTGCCAGCAGCTTAGGCCTCGTGGGCGAGCAGTACTTC. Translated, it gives CASSLGLVGEQYF. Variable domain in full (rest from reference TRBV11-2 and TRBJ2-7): EAGVAQSPRYKIIEKRQSVAFWCNPISGHATLYWYQQILGQGPKLLIQFQNNGVVDDSQLPKDRFSAERLKGVDSTLKIQPAKLEDSAVYLCASSLGLVGEQYFGPGTRLTVT.

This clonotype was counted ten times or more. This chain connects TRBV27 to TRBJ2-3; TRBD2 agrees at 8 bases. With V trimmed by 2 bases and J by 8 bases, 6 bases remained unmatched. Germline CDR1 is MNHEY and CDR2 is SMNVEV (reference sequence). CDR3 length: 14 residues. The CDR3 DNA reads TGTGCCAGCAGTTTAGGTAGTGCGGGAGGTACGCAGTATTTT. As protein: CASSLGSAGGTQYF.

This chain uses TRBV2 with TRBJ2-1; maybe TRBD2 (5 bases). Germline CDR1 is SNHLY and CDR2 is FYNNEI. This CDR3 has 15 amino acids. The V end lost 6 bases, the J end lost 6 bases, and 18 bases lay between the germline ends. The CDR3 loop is CASRRTYVTVNEQFF. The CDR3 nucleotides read TGTGCCAGCAGGCGGACTTACGTAACGGTCAATGAGCAGTTCTTC.

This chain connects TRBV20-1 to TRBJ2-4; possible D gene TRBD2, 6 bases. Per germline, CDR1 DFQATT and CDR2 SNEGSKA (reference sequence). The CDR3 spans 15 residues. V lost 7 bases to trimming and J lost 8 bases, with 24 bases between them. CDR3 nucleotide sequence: TGCAGTGTCCAGGGCAGGGTGGGACGGAGGGACATTCAGTACTTC. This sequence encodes CSVQGRVGRRDIQYF.

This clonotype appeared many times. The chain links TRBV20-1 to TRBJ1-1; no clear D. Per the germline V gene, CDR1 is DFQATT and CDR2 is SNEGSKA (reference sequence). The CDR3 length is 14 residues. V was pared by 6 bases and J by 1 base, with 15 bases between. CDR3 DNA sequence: TGCAGTGCCCCCGGGTCCTTTTGGAACACTGAAGCTTTCTTT. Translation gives CSAPGSFWNTEAFF.

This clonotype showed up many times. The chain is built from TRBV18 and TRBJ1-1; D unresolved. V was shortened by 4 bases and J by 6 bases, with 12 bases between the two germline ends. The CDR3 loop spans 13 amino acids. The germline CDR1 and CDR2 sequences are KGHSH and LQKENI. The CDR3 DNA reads TGTGCCAGCTCACTCACTAGGACTGCTGAAGCTTTCTTT. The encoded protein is CASSLTRTAEAFF. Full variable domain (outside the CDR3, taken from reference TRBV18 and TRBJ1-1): NAGVMQNPRHLVRRRGQEARLRCSPMKGHSHVYWYRQLPEEGLKFMVYLQKENIIDESGMPKERFSAEFPKEGPSILRIQQVVRGDSAAYFCASSLTRTAEAFFGQGTRLTVV.

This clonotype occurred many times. This CDR3 is CSASGQPEPRPSTDTQYF. The CDR3 DNA reads TGCAGTGCTAGTGGACAGCCGGAACCGAGACCTAGCACAGATACGCAGTATTTT. The gene calls are TRBV20-1 and TRBJ2-3; D may be TRBD1 (6 bases). V was cut by 3 bases and J by 0 bases, with 22 bases left in between. In germline, CDR1 is DFQATT, CDR2 SNEGSKA (reference sequence). The length of the CDR3 is 18 residues.

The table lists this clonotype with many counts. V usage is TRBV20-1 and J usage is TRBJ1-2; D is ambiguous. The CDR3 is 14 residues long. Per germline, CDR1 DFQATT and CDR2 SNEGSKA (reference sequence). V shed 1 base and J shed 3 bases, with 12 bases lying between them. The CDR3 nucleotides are TGCAGTGCTAGAGCGGTGTACGCGGACTATGGCTACACCTTC. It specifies CSARAVYADYGYTF.

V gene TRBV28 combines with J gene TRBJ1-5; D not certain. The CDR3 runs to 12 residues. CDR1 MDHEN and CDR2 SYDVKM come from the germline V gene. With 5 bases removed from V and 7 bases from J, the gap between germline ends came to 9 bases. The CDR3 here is CASSQEEQPQHF. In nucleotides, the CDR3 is TGTGCCAGCAGTCAGGAGGAACAGCCCCAGCATTTT.